A selection of T cell receptor beta chains follows, all from one sample in a study of monozygotic twins with inflammatory bowel disease. TCRdb reprocessed the 5' RACE reads and stores each CDR3 protein as one record, lacking DNA. The specimen's table records some 150,000 distinct CDR3 sequences. Source material: blood. All receptors derive from a human donor with ulcerative colitis or Crohn's disease, or a healthy co-twin of an affected twin (not recorded which). Each CDR3 is given with its conserved first and last residue.

j_call v_call cdr3_aa
TRBJ2-1 TRBV7-9 CASSLKPPSRRSNEQFF
TRBJ2-2 TRBV5-1 CASSLVAGANTGELFF
TRBJ2-3 TRBV9 CASSISGITDTQYF
TRBJ2-1 TRBV4-2 CASSQEVAGVKNEQFF
TRBJ1-1 TRBV6-5 CASSYPGRNTEAFF
TRBJ2-5 TRBV4-1 CASSQDSEETQYF
TRBJ1-2 TRBV6-1 CASIQTRTGVSGYTF
TRBJ2-7 TRBV3-1 CASSQDPLNYEQYF
TRBJ1-2 TRBV28 CASNVAGVGYTF
TRBJ2-7 TRBV5-4 CASSLALGQGAYEQYF
TRBJ2-7 TRBV20-1 CSARDPRGGDEQYF
TRBJ1-5 TRBV28 CASSHTLGAQPQHF
TRBJ2-2 TRBV6-2/TRBV6-3 CASSALNTGELFF
TRBJ2-3 TRBV28 CASSLLGVAVTDTQYF
TRBJ1-1 TRBV24-1 CATSAGQGNTEAFF
TRBJ2-2 TRBV27 CASSLSTGWDTGELFF
TRBJ2-7 TRBV11-3 CASSKFRGQNSYEQYF
TRBJ2-3 TRBV27 CASGQTGSDTQYF
TRBJ2-7 TRBV5-1 CASSLSSDSSYEQYF
TRBJ2-7 TRBV5-6 CASSPLGGAAYEQYF
TRBJ2-3 TRBV7-2 CASSLATFRNTQYF
TRBJ1-2 TRBV11-2 CASSLTGHYGYTF
TRBJ2-5 TRBV4-2 CASSHTGTSQETQYF
TRBJ2-7 TRBV20-1 CSAREVGAYEQYF
TRBJ1-6 TRBV7-8 CASSPSDSPLHF
TRBJ2-2 TRBV6-1 CASREGGRTNTGELFF
TRBJ1-2 TRBV29-1 CSVRTGGAGYTF
TRBJ2-7 TRBV28 CASRLRQAYEQYF
TRBJ2-7 TRBV28 CASRTGATYEQYF